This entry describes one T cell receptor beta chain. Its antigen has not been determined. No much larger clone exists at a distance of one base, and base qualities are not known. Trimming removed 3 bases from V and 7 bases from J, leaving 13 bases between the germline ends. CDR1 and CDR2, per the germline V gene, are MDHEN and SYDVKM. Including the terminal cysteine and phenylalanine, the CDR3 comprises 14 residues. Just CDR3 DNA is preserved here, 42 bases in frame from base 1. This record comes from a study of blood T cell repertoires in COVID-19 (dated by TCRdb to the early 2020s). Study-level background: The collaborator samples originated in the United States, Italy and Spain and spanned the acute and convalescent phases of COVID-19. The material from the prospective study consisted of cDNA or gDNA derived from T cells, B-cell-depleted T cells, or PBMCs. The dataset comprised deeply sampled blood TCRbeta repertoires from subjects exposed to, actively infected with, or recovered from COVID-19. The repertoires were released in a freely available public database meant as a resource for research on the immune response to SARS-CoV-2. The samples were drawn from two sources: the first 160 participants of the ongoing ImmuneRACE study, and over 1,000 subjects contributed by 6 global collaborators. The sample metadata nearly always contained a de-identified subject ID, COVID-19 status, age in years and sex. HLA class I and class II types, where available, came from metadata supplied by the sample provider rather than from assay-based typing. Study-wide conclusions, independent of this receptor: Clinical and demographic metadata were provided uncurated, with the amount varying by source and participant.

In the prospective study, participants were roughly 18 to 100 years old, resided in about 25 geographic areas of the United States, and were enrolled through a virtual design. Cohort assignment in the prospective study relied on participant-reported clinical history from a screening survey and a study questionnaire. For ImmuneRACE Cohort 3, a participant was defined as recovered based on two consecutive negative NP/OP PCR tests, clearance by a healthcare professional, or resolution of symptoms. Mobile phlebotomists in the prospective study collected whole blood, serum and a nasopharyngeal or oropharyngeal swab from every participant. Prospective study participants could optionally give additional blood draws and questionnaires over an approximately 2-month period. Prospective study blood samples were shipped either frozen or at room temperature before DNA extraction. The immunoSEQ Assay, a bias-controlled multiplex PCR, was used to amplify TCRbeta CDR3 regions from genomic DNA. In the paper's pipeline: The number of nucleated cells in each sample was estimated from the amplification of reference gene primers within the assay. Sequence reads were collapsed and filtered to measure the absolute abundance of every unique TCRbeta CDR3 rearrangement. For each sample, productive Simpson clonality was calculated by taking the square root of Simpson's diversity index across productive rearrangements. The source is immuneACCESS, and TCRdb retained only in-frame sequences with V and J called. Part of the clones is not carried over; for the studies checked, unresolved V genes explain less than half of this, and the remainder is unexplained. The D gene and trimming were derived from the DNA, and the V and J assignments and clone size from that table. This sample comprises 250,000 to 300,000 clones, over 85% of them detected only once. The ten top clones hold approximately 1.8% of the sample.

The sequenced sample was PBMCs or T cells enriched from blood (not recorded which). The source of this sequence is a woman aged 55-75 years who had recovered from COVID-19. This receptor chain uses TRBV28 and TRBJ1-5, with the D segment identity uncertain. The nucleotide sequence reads TGTGCCAGCAGTTTCAAAGGCTGGCGGCAGCCCCAGCATTTT. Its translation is CASSFKGWRQPQHF.